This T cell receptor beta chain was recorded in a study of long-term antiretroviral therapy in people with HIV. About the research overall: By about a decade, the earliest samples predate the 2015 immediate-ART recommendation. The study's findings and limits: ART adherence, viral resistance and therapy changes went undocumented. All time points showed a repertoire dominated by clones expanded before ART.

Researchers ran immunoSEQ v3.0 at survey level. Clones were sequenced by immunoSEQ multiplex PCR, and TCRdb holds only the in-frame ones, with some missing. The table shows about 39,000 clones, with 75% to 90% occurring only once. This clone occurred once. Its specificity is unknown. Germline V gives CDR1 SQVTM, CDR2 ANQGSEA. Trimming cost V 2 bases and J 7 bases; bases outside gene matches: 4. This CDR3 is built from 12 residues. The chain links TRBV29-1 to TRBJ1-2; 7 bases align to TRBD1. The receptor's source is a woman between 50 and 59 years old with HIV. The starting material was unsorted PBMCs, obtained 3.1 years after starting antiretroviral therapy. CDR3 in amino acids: CSVEPDRAGYTF. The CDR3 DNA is TGCAGCGTTGAACCTGACAGGGCTGGCTACACCTTC.